The T cell receptor (beta chain) described here comes from a study of CD8 T cell repertoires and HIV-1 epitope variants. Findings of the study overall: About 5 clonotypes recognized Nef KF9, one HW9, none TAALDMSHF.

Worth noting for this clone: Its antigen is still unknown.

TCRdb's table, derived via immunoSEQ multiplex PCR, lists solely in-frame clones and lacks some. The sample gives 90,000 or so clones, roughly four fifths of which show up once; around 25% is in the top ten. The CDR3 runs to 13 residues. V gave up 6 bases and J gave up 12 bases, with 18 bases separating them. Germline V gene lookup returns CDR1 MNHNY and CDR2 SVGAGI (reference sequence). The V call is TRBV6-6, the J call TRBJ1-5; D not resolved. This sequence was found in a male donor with HIV. Sequenced input: uncultured baseline CD8+ T cells from peripheral blood mononuclear cells (PBMCs). As DNA, the CDR3 is TGTGCCAGCAGCCCAGAAAGTGGGAGTATCCAGCATTTT. Protein sequence: CASSPESGSIQHF.